The 28 T cell receptor beta chains in this list originate from one sample, sequenced in a study of radiotherapy plus CTLA-4 blockade in lung cancer. Sequenced by immunoSEQ multiplex PCR; TCRdb stores in-frame clones only, minus some. The data show 81,000 or so clones, with about 85% seen just once and about 14% held by the top ten. The specimen comprised peripheral blood, sampled from a patient treated with radiotherapy plus ipilimumab. Receptor source: a human donor with non-small cell lung cancer that progressed on radiotherapy plus ipilimumab.

V is TRBV19 and J is TRBJ2-5; D is unclear. The germline gives CDR1 LNHDA, CDR2 SQIVND (reference sequence). V lost 2 bases to trimming and J lost 7 bases, with 5 bases between them. The CDR3 runs to 11 residues. The CDR3 DNA follows: TGTGCCAGTAGTATAACGGGGACCCAGTACTTC. It yields the protein CASSITGTQYF.

This chain connects TRBV27 to TRBJ1-1; D might be TRBD1 (5 bases). The CDR3 has 14 residues. V shed 8 bases and J shed 4 bases, with 17 bases lying between them. CDR1 MNHEY and CDR2 SMNVEV come from the germline V gene (reference sequence). CDR3 nucleotide sequence: TGTGCCAGCGGTCTTACAGGTTATGGCACTGAAGCTTTCTTT. It translates to CASGLTGYGTEAFF.

The chain couples TRBV27 to TRBJ1-6; D is undetermined. The CDR3 runs to 15 residues. The germline V gene has CDR1 MNHEY and CDR2 SMNVEV (reference sequence). The V and J ends lost 6 bases and 9 bases respectively, with 18 bases between them. CDR3 sequence reads: CASRISGVFPSPLHF. For the CDR3, the DNA is TGTGCCAGCAGGATCAGCGGGGTCTTTCCTTCACCCCTCCACTTT.

The chain uses TRBV7-2 and TRBJ2-1; 11 nucleotides agree with TRBD2. Unmatched junction bases numbered 9, after V lost 2 bases and J lost 3 bases. This CDR3 has 18 amino acids. Germline CDR1 is SGHTA and CDR2 is FQGNSA. Written as DNA, the CDR3 is TGTGCCAGCAGCTTACAGCTTAGCGGGGGGGCAGTCTACAATGAGCAGTTCTTC. This codes for CASSLQLSGGAVYNEQFF.

The sample holds a few counts of this clone. The chain has TRBV10-3 and TRBJ1-6; D ambiguous. The CDR3 is 15 amino acids. The germline V gene encodes CDR1 ENHRY and CDR2 SYGVKD. V lost 3 bases and J lost 6, with 12 bases in between. CDR3 region: CAISEGKETNSPLHF. The CDR3 DNA reads as TGTGCCATCAGTGAAGGGAAAGAGACTAATTCACCCCTCCACTTT.

The CDR3 sequence: CASSLTEETQYF. CDR3 bases: TGTGCCAGCAGCTTAACGGAAGAGACCCAGTACTTC. The J gene is TRBJ2-5, the V gene TRBV7-2, with unresolved D. This CDR3 is built from 12 residues. Germline-derived CDR1 and CDR2 are SGHTA and FQGNSA. The V end was cut by 2 bases, the J end by 3 bases, with 4 bases between.

Note on this clone: At one end, the junction sequence differs from germline, possibly due to a read error. The V call is TRBV4-1, the J call TRBJ2-1; TRBD2 aligns across 7 bases. The CDR3 sequence is 15 residues long. Germline CDR1 MGHRA, CDR2 YSYEKL. The CDR3 nucleotides read TGCGCCAGCAGCCAAGATCTAGCGGTCTACAATGGGCAGTTCTTC. It translates to CASSQDLAVYNGQFF.

This clone occurred a few times. This chain uses TRBV5-1 with TRBJ1-2; D call uncertain. The CDR3 is 12 amino acids. V was shortened by 2 bases and J by 8 bases, with 10 bases between the two germline ends. Germline CDR1 and CDR2: SGHRS and YFSETQ. CDR3 amino acids: CASSLPGLGYTF. CDR3 coding DNA: TGCGCCAGCAGCTTACCAGGTTTGGGCTACACCTTC.

In its sample, this clone was seen once. The J gene is TRBJ2-1, the V gene TRBV18; unclear D gene. Germline V gene data show CDR1 as KGHSH and CDR2 as LQKENI. The CDR3 covers 13 residues. Between the trimmed V and J ends, which lost 0 bases and 4 bases, there was a span of 4 bases. This chain's CDR3 is CASSPPGYNEQFF. Here the CDR3 DNA reads TGTGCCAGCTCACCACCGGGATACAATGAGCAGTTCTTC. Based on the CDR3 plus reference TRBV18 and TRBJ2-1, the full variable domain is NAGVMQNPRHLVRRRGQEARLRCSPMKGHSHVYWYRQLPEEGLKFMVYLQKENIIDESGMPKERFSAEFPKEGPSILRIQQVVRGDSAAYFCASSPPGYNEQFFGPGTRLTVL.

The V gene is TRBV27, the J gene TRBJ2-3; 15 bases agree with TRBD2. CDR1 is MNHEY, CDR2 SMNVEV, per germline (reference sequence). The V segment lost 0 bases and the J segment 1 base; nucleotides outside the gene matches: 5. This CDR3 has 19 residues. CDR3 protein: CASSLSRWTSGGGTDTQYF. DNA for the CDR3: TGTGCCAGCAGTTTATCCCGATGGACTAGCGGGGGGGGCACAGATACGCAGTATTTT.

J is TRBJ2-2 and V is TRBV2, with 7 bases matching TRBD1. CDR1 and CDR2 from the germline V gene are SNHLY and FYNNEI. Losses at the gene ends were 6 bases for V and 6 bases for J; bases not matched to a gene: 7. This CDR3 is built from 14 residues. The CDR3 sequence: CASRLGQSSGELFF. The CDR3 bases are TGTGCCAGCAGATTGGGACAGAGTTCCGGGGAGCTGTTTTTT.

The CDR3 is CASSIKRDEQFF. The CDR3 nucleotides are TGTGCCAGTAGTATAAAGAGGGACGAGCAGTTCTTC. The rearrangement joins TRBV19 to TRBJ2-1; D is possibly TRBD1 or TRBD2 (5 bases each). Germline CDR1 reads LNHDA; CDR2 reads SQIVND (reference sequence). The CDR3 length is 12 residues. V gave up 2 bases and J gave up 10 bases, with 9 bases separating them. The full variable domain, rest sourced from reference TRBV19 and TRBJ2-1, is DGGITQSPKYLFRKEGQNVTLSCEQNLNHDAMYWYRQDPGQGLRLIYYSQIVNDFQKGDIAEGYSVSREKKESFPLTVTSAQKNPTAFYLCASSIKRDEQFFGPGTRLTVL.

The chain joins TRBV27 to TRBJ1-2; 8 bases line up with TRBD1. From germline, CDR1 is MNHEY and CDR2 SMNVEV (reference sequence). V shed 8 bases, J shed 7 bases, and the junction held 15 bases outside the gene matches. The CDR3 has 15 amino acids. CDR3 region: CASALLNPGGSGYTF. CDR3 DNA sequence: TGTGCCAGCGCCCTTCTAAACCCAGGGGGCTCTGGCTACACCTTC.

This sequence joins TRBV6-6 and TRBJ2-1, with D unclear. Deletions cut 2 bases from V and 9 bases from J, with 8 bases between. Germline CDR1 and CDR2: MNHNY and SVGAGI (reference sequence). This CDR3 spans 12 amino acids. CDR3 bases: TGTGCCAGCAGTTACGCAGTGGGTGAGCAGTTCTTC. It specifies CASSYAVGEQFF.

This chain uses TRBV19 with TRBJ1-5; D gene ambiguous. The germline V and J ends were trimmed by 7 bases and 3 bases, with 10 bases remaining between them. The germline V gene has CDR1 LNHDA and CDR2 SQIVND (reference sequence). The CDR3 covers 13 residues. The CDR3 DNA reads as TGTGCCAGTAAGTGGGCAGTCAATCAGCCCCAGCATTTT. Encoded protein: CASKWAVNQPQHF.

This chain joins TRBV27 and TRBJ2-1; tentatively, D is TRBD1 or TRBD2 (5 bases each). Deletions cut 5 bases from V and 4 bases from J, with 15 bases between. The CDR3 extends over 15 amino acids. Looked up from germline, CDR1 is MNHEY and CDR2 is SMNVEV (reference sequence). The CDR3 is CASSLGDVLYNEQFF. The CDR3 nucleotides read TGTGCCAGCAGTCTGGGGGACGTTCTGTACAATGAGCAGTTCTTC.

V usage is TRBV10-3 and J usage is TRBJ2-1; 7 bases map to TRBD2. Germline CDR1 ENHRY, CDR2 SYGVKD. The V gene end was trimmed by 11 bases and the J gene end by 1 base; junction bases not matched to a gene: 5. The CDR3 length is 13 residues. The CDR3 region has the DNA TGTGCCCACCAGGGAGGGTCCTACAATGAGCAGTTCTTC. Its translation is CAHQGGSYNEQFF.

The V and J genes are TRBV15 and TRBJ1-3; D is perhaps TRBD1 (5 bases). This CDR3 spans 16 amino acids. Germline V CDR1 and CDR2: LNHNV, YYDKDF (reference sequence). Deletions cut 1 base from V and 0 bases from J, with 10 bases between. The DNA of the CDR3 is TGTGCCACCAGCAGAGCTGGGGCTAACTCTGGAAACACCATATATTTT. Its translation: CATSRAGANSGNTIYF.

This clone was detected once. The chain employs TRBV10-3 and TRBJ2-1; 16 positions match TRBD2. CDR1 and CDR2 (germline): ENHRY, SYGVKD. After removal of 2 bases from V and 8 bases from J, the junction contained 6 bases not matched to a gene. CDR3 length: 17 amino acids. Here the CDR3 reads CAISENSGTSGRDEQFF. The CDR3 DNA reads as TGTGCCATCAGTGAGAACTCCGGGACTAGCGGGAGGGATGAGCAGTTCTTC.

The chain recombines TRBV4-3 with TRBJ2-7; D may be TRBD2 (5 bases). Germline loops: CDR1 LGHNA, CDR2 YSLEER. The CDR3 has 16 residues. The V gene lost 1 base and the J gene lost 2 bases, with 15 bases spanning the gap. The DNA of the CDR3 is TGCGCCAGCAGCCAAGGGCTGGCAGGACTGACCTACGAGCAGTACTTC. Translation gives CASSQGLAGLTYEQYF.

The chain links TRBV7-2 to TRBJ2-7; 9 nucleotides match TRBD1. V shed 1 base and J 6 bases; nucleotides not matched to a gene: 7. The V gene's germline CDR1 is SGHTA and CDR2 FQGNSA. This CDR3 spans 15 amino acids. DNA of the CDR3: TGTGCCAGCAGCTTAGTGACAGGGGGTTCTGGCGAGCAGTACTTC. Residues: CASSLVTGGSGEQYF. Full variable domain (rest looked up from reference TRBV7-2 and TRBJ2-7): GAGVSQSPSNKVTEKGKDVELRCDPISGHTALYWYRQSLGQGLEFLIYFQGNSAPDKSGLPSDRFSAERTGGSVSTLTIQRTQQEDSAVYLCASSLVTGGSGEQYFGPGTRLTVT.

V and J are TRBV4-3 and TRBJ1-1, with a tentative D call TRBD1 (6 bases). CDR1 and CDR2 (germline): LGHNA, YSLEER. The CDR3 spans 15 residues. V was clipped by 0 bases and J by 1 base, with 9 bases between them. The CDR3 bases are TGCGCCAGCAGCCAAGATGGGGGACAGAACACTGAAGCTTTCTTT. As protein: CASSQDGGQNTEAFF.

V gene TRBV11-1 combines with J gene TRBJ2-1; TRBD2 matches at 7 bases. Germline V gene lookup returns CDR1 SGHAT and CDR2 FQDESV (reference sequence). The J segment lost 8 bases and the V segment lost 5 bases, leaving 6 bases of the junction unmatched. The CDR3 has 13 amino acids. CDR3: CASSGLVRDEQFF. CDR3 coding DNA: TGTGCCAGCAGCGGACTAGTCAGGGATGAGCAGTTCTTC.

This clone was detected a few times. The rearrangement links TRBV29-1 to TRBJ1-1; the D is unclear. The length of the CDR3 is 14 residues. Looked up from germline, CDR1 is SQVTM and CDR2 is ANQGSEA. Deletions cut 5 bases from V and 1 base from J, with 14 bases between. The CDR3 coding sequence is TGCAGCGTTTCGGGCCGGGTATCGAACACTGAAGCTTTCTTT. Translating gives CSVSGRVSNTEAFF.

The chain recombines TRBV1 with TRBJ2-3; the table's D call TRBD2 went unverified against the DNA. TRBV1 is shown as a pseudogene. The CDR3 totals 19 residues. CDR3 amino acids: CTTKGRLAGALGLTDTQYF. CDR3 nucleotides: TGCACCACCAAGGGAAGACTAGCGGGGGCCCTAGGGCTCACAGATACGCAGTATTTT.

Only one count was recorded for this clone. The CDR3 coding sequence is TGTGCCAGCAGCTTCGCGAACACCGGGGAGCTGTTTTTT. This sequence encodes CASSFANTGELFF. This sequence joins TRBV7-3 and TRBJ2-2; the D is unclear. This CDR3 is 13 amino acids long. Germline-derived CDR1 and CDR2 are SGHTA and FQGTGA. V dropped 3 bases and J dropped 0 bases, with 2 bases sitting between them.

The V gene is TRBV2, the J gene TRBJ1-5; 7 positions agree with TRBD1. Germline trimming cut 6 bases from V and 2 bases from J; bases unmatched to any gene: 13. The CDR3 length is 17 residues. Germline V gene sequence: CDR1 SNHLY, CDR2 FYNNEI. CDR3 DNA: TGTGCCAGCAGAGTCGGGACAGCTTCGTGGGGCAATCAGCCCCAGCATTTT. It codes for CASRVGTASWGNQPQHF.

V is TRBV5-1 and J is TRBJ2-5, with 7 positions matching TRBD1. Germline lookup yields CDR1 SGHRS and CDR2 YFSETQ. The CDR3 contains 15 residues. V lost 0 bases and J lost 5; bases outside the gene matches: 7. CDR3 coding DNA: TGCGCCAGCAGCTTGGTAGGGGGCTCTGTGGAGACCCAGTACTTC. Translating gives CASSLVGGSVETQYF.